The present TCR beta chain was sequenced within a study of blood T cell repertoires in COVID-19. Study overall: PBMCs, B-cell-depleted T cells, or T cells were the source of the cDNA or gDNA that made up the material.

Germline V lookup: CDR1 DFQATT, CDR2 SNEGSKA (reference sequence). This CDR3 is 13 amino acids long. V dropped 4 bases and J dropped 2; count of bases not matched to a gene: 4. Profiled with immunoSEQ multiplex PCR; TCRdb holds only in-frame clones, not every one. This sample carries 70,000 to 80,000 clones, roughly 82% of them seen once, and the ten largest clones take 10% to 15%. V usage is TRBV20-1 and J usage is TRBJ1-2; 7 nucleotides agree with TRBD1. Sequencing used peripheral blood. The clonotype originates from a human donor in a cohort sampled during active COVID-19. Here the CDR3 DNA reads TGCAGTGCTATTGAGGGGGCAAACTATGGCTACACCTTC. Its translation: CSAIEGANYGYTF.